This record covers a single TCR beta chain. Its antigen is not yet known. Per-base quality was not reported, and no clone a single base away is much larger than it. Libraries were built with 5' RACE. TCRdb names Illumina HiSeq 2500 as the instrument used. A second PCR of roughly 6 to 11 cycles was run with a J-beta primer mix and a sample-barcoded 5' primer. A unique molecular identifier was introduced onto each TCR beta cDNA molecule by a template-switch 5' adaptor carrying 12 random nucleotides. Each sample yielded at least 3 million CDR3-containing paired-end reads. First-strand cDNA was synthesized from all RNA with the Mint cDNA synthesis kit, primed by a TRBC-specific oligonucleotide. Following uracil-DNA glycosylase treatment, all cDNA underwent a first 18-cycle PCR with the universal primers M1SS and BC2_uni_R. The authors processed their data as follows. For normalization, 1 million high-quality reads, each with a distinct molecular identifier, were randomly selected from each sample. Instead of being binned into consensus sequences, reads that shared molecular identifiers were thrown out. MiTCR, set to a Q25 quality threshold and the strictest error-elimination algorithm, was used for CDR3 identification, clonotype clustering and error correction. A nonparametric unseen species model with Euler transformation was used to estimate lower-bound total TCR beta diversity. TCRdb reprocessing: public reads trimmed at Q25 with fastp, clones called with MiXCR, in-frame beta chains kept. Rows merge per CDR3 protein into single entries with the most common DNA and genes. TCRdb's processing, not the authors' own work, is the source of the V and J calls. The sample has some 760,000 distinct CDR3 sequences on record, approximately 25% of them singletons. Clones ranked in the top ten supply more than 3% of the sample.

This sample was taken from a study of blood T cells in healthy people across ages (dated by TCRdb to the mid-2010s). Broadly, across the study: In model experiments, template switching captured about one uniquely barcoded TCR beta cDNA molecule for every two T cells. Using deep sequencing normalized with unique cDNA molecular identifiers, the study measured how TCR beta repertoire diversity changes with age. Donors were grouped into four age groups: young (average approximately 15 years), middle-aged (39), aged (around 60) and long-lived (just over 80). For two donors (one aged 18 to 29 and one aged 80 or older), the study analyzed two additional independent replicas of 1 million unique cDNA reads from the same blood draw. Broad study findings and their caveats: As age increased, observed TCR beta diversity per million T cells dropped in a roughly linear way, and a significant reduction was already evident by age 40. Because profiling used bulk unsorted PBMCs, naive and antigen-experienced compartments could not be compared conclusively. Compared with the aged group, the long-lived group had more naive CD4+ T cells, fewer expanded clones and increased TCR diversity, suggesting age selection. Total diversity estimates from one million sequenced T cells were considered lower bounds and underestimates. A strong correlation was found between observed TCR beta diversity and the percentage of naive T cells measured by flow cytometry. Because the CMV infection status of the donors was unknown, age-related changes in expanded clonotypes may potentially have been confounded.

The donors were 40 or so Caucasian individuals from Russia, aged roughly 6 to 100 years, who were systemically healthy. Approximately 9.7 milliliters of peripheral blood were drawn from each donor into EDTA-treated Vacutainer tubes. PBMCs were isolated by Ficoll-Paque density-gradient centrifugation, with at least 6 million obtained per sample. Trizol reagent was used to extract total RNA from the PBMCs, yielding at least 6 micrograms per sample. For every donor, an aliquot of PBMCs went through flow cytometry to measure the percentages of naive CD45RAhigh/CD27high T cells. The CDR3, cysteine through phenylalanine, is 16 amino acids long. The kept DNA is CDR3 alone, 48 bases in frame from the first base. The germline V gene sets CDR1 to MNHEY and CDR2 to SVGEGT. The germline ends are 15 bases apart after V is trimmed by 6 bases and J by 0 bases. The same sample was also used in a study of T cells of mothers and their children. The second study, in turn, reports: Donors were nine systemically healthy Caucasian individuals: three mothers and their six children. cDNA synthesis used all of the extracted RNA, with 1.5 ug of RNA in each 15 ul reaction. Sample barcodes and 2-4 random nucleotides were added via the M1S primer in the second PCR. Each mother yielded over 8.5 million TCR beta CDR3 reads and each child roughly 3.1 million reads. Thymic selection similarly shapes TCR recombination output in related and unrelated pairs, with minor effect from inherited differences. Related mother-child pairs always showed normalized repertoire overlap that was slightly higher than in unrelated mother-child pairs, though the difference was never significant. Persistent microchimeric T cell clones were not detected, at a sensitivity of 95 to 100 clones per million clonotypes. The study used deep NGS to compare TCR beta repertoires of mothers and children, seeking features distinguishing related mother-child pairs from unrelated individuals. On average, the children were approximately 12 +/- 4 years old, while the mothers were around 42 +/- 4 years old. After adapter ligation was performed with NEBNext reagents, the libraries were sequenced on an Illumina HiSeq 2000 with 100+100 nt paired-end reads. Mother and child libraries were prepared a month apart and sequenced in separate runs to prevent cross-contamination. For each donor, between about 500,000 and 2,000,000 distinct TCR beta clonotypes were identified. Naive TCR beta clonotypes were estimated from low-frequency clonotypes matched to each donor's FACS-determined naive share, without sorting.

The receptor was derived from a boy younger than 18 in good health. Specimen: blood. The sequence links TRBV6-2 or TRBV6-3 to TRBJ1-3; the D gene identity is not certain. The CDR3 region has the sequence CASSPGHASSGNTIYF. The DNA reads TGTGCCAGCAGCCCCGGGCACGCCAGCTCTGGAAACACCATATATTTT.